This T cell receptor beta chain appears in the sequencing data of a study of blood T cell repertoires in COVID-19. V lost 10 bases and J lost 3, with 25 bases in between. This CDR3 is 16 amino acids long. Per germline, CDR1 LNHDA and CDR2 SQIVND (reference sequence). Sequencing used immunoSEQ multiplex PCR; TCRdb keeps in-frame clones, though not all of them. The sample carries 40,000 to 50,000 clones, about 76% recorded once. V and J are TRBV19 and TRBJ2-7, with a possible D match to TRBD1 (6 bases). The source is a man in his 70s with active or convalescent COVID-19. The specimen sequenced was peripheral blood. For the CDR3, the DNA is TGTGCCACCATGAGTACCGGCAGGGGATATATCTACGAGCAGTACTTC. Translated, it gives CATMSTGRGYIYEQYF.